Listed below are T cell receptor beta chains from one sample, sequenced in a study of blood T cell repertoires in COVID-19. Produced via immunoSEQ multiplex PCR; TCRdb's table is partial and in-frame only. The data hold around 61,000 clones, with roughly 81% observed a single time. Sequenced input: peripheral blood. The origin of the receptors is an elderly man with acute or convalescent COVID-19. Both conserved end residues are part of each CDR3. Fields, in order: D gene, V gene, clone size, J gene, CDR3 DNA, CDR3 protein. A D gene is named only where the DNA matches it firmly. Rows give clone size only sometimes, using once, few, many, or a class for an expanded clone.

>TRBD1|TRBV6-2/TRBV6-3|-|TRBJ1-1
TGTGCCAGCAGTACCTGGGACAGGGAGGGCGATGAAGCTTTCTTT
CASSTWDREGDEAFF
>-|TRBV11-2|-|TRBJ1-2
TGTGCCAGCAGCTCCTGGGGGGGTCCTAACTATGGCTACACCTTC
CASSSWGGPNYGYTF
>-|TRBV29-1|-|TRBJ2-1
TGCAGCGTTGGAGGCAGAGACAATGAGCAGTTCTTC
CSVGGRDNEQFF
>TRBD1|TRBV10-3|few|TRBJ1-1
TGTGCCATCAGGGGGGGACAGGACATTGAAGCTTTCTTT
CAIRGGQDIEAFF
>TRBD2|TRBV7-3|-|TRBJ2-7
TGTGCCAGCAGCTTACTAGCGGGTCCCTACGAGCAGTACTTC
CASSLLAGPYEQYF
>TRBD1|TRBV5-6|-|TRBJ2-4
TGTGCCAGCAGCTCAGGGACAGGGGGTGTCAAAAACATTCAGTACTTC
CASSSGTGGVKNIQYF
>TRBD2|TRBV5-1|-|TRBJ2-7
TGCGCCAGCAGCTTAGGGCCTAGCGGGAGAAACTCCGAGCAGTACTTC
CASSLGPSGRNSEQYF
>-|TRBV15|-|TRBJ1-5
TGTGCCACCAGCCGCCCGGGGAGCAGACAGCCCCAGCATTTT
CATSRPGSRQPQHF
>TRBD2|TRBV19|-|TRBJ2-2
TGTGCCAGTAGTATCGCGGGAGCGAACACCGGGGAGCTGTTTTTT
CASSIAGANTGELFF
>TRBD2|TRBV6-1|-|TRBJ2-5
TGTGCCAGCAGTGAAGGACTAGCGAAAGAGACCCAGTACTTC
CASSEGLAKETQYF
>-|TRBV19|-|TRBJ2-1
TGTGCCACAGAGCGGGCGGGGAATGATGAGCAGTTCTTC
CATERAGNDEQFF
>TRBD2|TRBV27|-|TRBJ2-4
TGTGCCAGCAGCCCCCAAGCGGGACTTGGCATTCAGTACTTC
CASSPQAGLGIQYF
>TRBD2|TRBV7-7|-|TRBJ2-3
TGTGCTAGCAGCGACCGGTTGCGGGGGGGCTTAGATACGCAGTATTTT
CASSDRLRGGLDTQYF
>TRBD1|TRBV18|-|TRBJ2-7
TGTGCCAGCTCAAGGCAGGGGGCATACGAGCAGTACTTC
CASSRQGAYEQYF
>-|TRBV19|-|TRBJ2-5
TGTGCCAGTAGTACCACAGGGGGGGGAGAGACCCAGTACTTC
CASSTTGGGETQYF
>TRBD2|TRBV15|-|TRBJ2-5
TGTGCCACCAGCCTAGCGGGAGAGGACGGAGAGACCCAGTACTTC
CATSLAGEDGETQYF
>-|TRBV6-1|few|TRBJ1-5
TGTGCCAGCAGTGAAAGGGGGAGGCCCCAGCATTTT
CASSERGRPQHF
>TRBD1|TRBV9|-|TRBJ1-6
TGTGCCAGCAGCGCCAGGGACAGTAGAAATTCACCCCTCCACTTT
CASSARDSRNSPLHF
>TRBD1|TRBV5-1|-|TRBJ2-1
TGCGCCAGCAGCTCGCGAGGACAGGGGGCGCTTACGGTGGACAATGAGCAGTTCTTC
CASSSRGQGALTVDNEQFF
>TRBD2|TRBV5-5|-|TRBJ2-1
TGTGCCAGCAGCCGGACTAGCGGGGGGAATGAGCAGTTCTTC
CASSRTSGGNEQFF
>-|TRBV21-1|-|TRBJ1-1
TGTGCCAGCAGCAAATCCGTCAGGGGAAAATTGAACACTGAAGCTTTCTTT
CASSKSVRGKLNTEAFF
>-|TRBV2|few|TRBJ1-6
TGTGCCAGCGGGGTGGGGGCCCTTATAAATTCACCCCTCCACTTT
CASGVGALINSPLHF
>-|TRBV11-2|-|TRBJ1-2
TGTGCCAGCGAGCCCTGGGGGGGAGCTAACTATGGCTACACCTTC
CASEPWGGANYGYTF
>-|TRBV11-2|-|TRBJ2-5
TGTGCCAGCGCGGCCCTCCAACAAGAGACCCAGTACTTC
CASAALQQETQYF
>-|TRBV6-5|-|TRBJ1-3
TGTGCCAGCAGCGGGTTGGGGGCGGGAAACACCATATATTTT
CASSGLGAGNTIYF
>-|TRBV6-5|-|TRBJ1-1
TGTGCCAGCAGTTACTCCAGGGAAACTGAAGCTTTCTTT
CASSYSRETEAFF
>-|TRBV20-1|-|TRBJ2-7
TGCAGTGCCCCCGCGGACGAGCAGTACTTC
CSAPADEQYF
>-|TRBV7-2|-|TRBJ2-2
TGTGCCAGCAGCTCCCACAGAACCGGGGAGCTGTTTTTT
CASSSHRTGELFF
>TRBD1|TRBV5-1|-|TRBJ2-5
TGCGCCAGCAGCTTGTCCGGACAGGGGGTCGAAGAGACCCAGTACTTC
CASSLSGQGVEETQYF
>-|TRBV5-1|-|TRBJ2-1
TGCGCCAGCAGCTTGGCCGCCCAAGAAGCACGGTTCTTC
CASSLAAQEARFF
>TRBD1|TRBV6-1|-|TRBJ1-5
TGTGCCAGCAGTGGACAGGGTCCCCGTAGCAATCAGCCCCAGCATTTT
CASSGQGPRSNQPQHF
>-|TRBV6-4|-|TRBJ2-3
TGTGCCAGCAGTGATCTAGCTGGTGATACGCAGTATTTT
CASSDLAGDTQYF
>TRBD1|TRBV5-1|-|TRBJ1-2
TGCGCCAGCAGCTTGGGACAGGGGTCCTATGGCTACACCTTC
CASSLGQGSYGYTF
>TRBD1|TRBV4-2|-|TRBJ1-3
TGTGCCAGCAGCCCTACCGGGACAGGGATGGACACCATATATTTT
CASSPTGTGMDTIYF
>-|TRBV20-1|-|TRBJ2-1
TGCAGTGCTAGCCCCCTAAATGAGCAGTTCTTC
CSASPLNEQFF
>-|TRBV5-1|-|TRBJ1-6
TGCGCCAGCAGCTTGGGCGGGATCAATAATTCACCCCTCCACTTT
CASSLGGINNSPLHF
>TRBD1|TRBV6-2/TRBV6-3|-|TRBJ1-5
TGTGCCAGCAGTAAAACAGGGGGAAATCAGCCCCAGCATTTT
CASSKTGGNQPQHF
>TRBD2|TRBV5-1|-|TRBJ2-3
TGCGCCAGCAGCTTGGCTTTAGCGGGGGGGCCTACAGATACGCAGTATTTT
CASSLALAGGPTDTQYF
>TRBD1|TRBV7-2|-|TRBJ2-3
TGTGCCAGCAGCTTCGCTACAGGGGACCCGGTTACGCAGTATTTT
CASSFATGDPVTQYF
>TRBD1|TRBV28|-|TRBJ2-2
TGTGCCAGCAGATACCGGGGACAGGGGAACACCGGGGAGCTGTTTTTT
CASRYRGQGNTGELFF
>-|TRBV29-1|once|TRBJ2-1
TGCAGCGTTGACCAAGACGGACTTAACAATGAGCAGTTCTTC
CSVDQDGLNNEQFF
>TRBD2|TRBV6-5|-|TRBJ2-3
TGTGCCAGCAGTAGGACTAGCGGGGGGCCAGATACGCAGTATTTT
CASSRTSGGPDTQYF
>-|TRBV7-3|-|TRBJ2-3
TGTGCCAGCAGCTTGAGCGGTGGGGAAGATACGCAGTATTTT
CASSLSGGEDTQYF
>-|TRBV14|-|TRBJ1-1
TGTGCCAGCAGCCAAGGGGCAGGGATTAAAGCTTTCTTT
CASSQGAGIKAFF
>TRBD1|TRBV11-1|-|TRBJ2-1
TGTGCCAGCAGCTTCGGCAGGGGGTTCGATGAGCAGTTCTTC
CASSFGRGFDEQFF
>-|TRBV7-3|few|TRBJ2-6
TGTGCCAGCAGCCGAGCGGTTGGAGGGGCCAACGTCCTGACTTTC
CASSRAVGGANVLTF
>-|TRBV5-6|once|TRBJ2-5
TGTGCCAGCAGCAGGCTAGTTGAGACCCAGTACTTC
CASSRLVETQYF
>-|TRBV9|-|TRBJ2-2
TGTGCCAGCAGCCAATTTGGGCAGTCCACCGGGGAGCTGTTTTTT
CASSQFGQSTGELFF
>-|TRBV4-2|-|TRBJ1-5
TGTGCCAGCAGCAGAACCGGGAGGGGAGGCAATCAGCCCCAGCATTTT
CASSRTGRGGNQPQHF
>-|TRBV11-2|-|TRBJ2-3
TGTGCCAGCAGCTTAGATCCAGGGGCAGATACGCAGTATTTT
CASSLDPGADTQYF
>TRBD2|TRBV7-3|-|TRBJ2-7
TGTGCCAGCAGCCAGGGACTAGCGGCCTCCTACGAGCAGTACTTC
CASSQGLAASYEQYF